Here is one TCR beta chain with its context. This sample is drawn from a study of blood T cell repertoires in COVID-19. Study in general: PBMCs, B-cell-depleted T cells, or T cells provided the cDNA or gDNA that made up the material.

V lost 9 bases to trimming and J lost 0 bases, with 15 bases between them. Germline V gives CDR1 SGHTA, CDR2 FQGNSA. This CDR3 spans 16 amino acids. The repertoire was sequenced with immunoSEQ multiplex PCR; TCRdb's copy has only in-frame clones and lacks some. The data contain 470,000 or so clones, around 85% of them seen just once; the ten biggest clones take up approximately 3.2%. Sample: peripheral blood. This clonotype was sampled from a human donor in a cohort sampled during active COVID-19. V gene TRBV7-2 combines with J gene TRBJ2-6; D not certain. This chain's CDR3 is CASGPHPSSGANVLTF. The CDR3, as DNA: TGTGCCAGTGGGCCTCATCCCTCCTCTGGGGCCAACGTCCTGACTTTC.